This T cell receptor beta chain was observed in a study of T cell responses to AZD1222 COVID-19 vaccine. CDR1 and CDR2 from the germline V gene are MNHEY and SMNVEV (reference sequence). This CDR3 region has 12 residues. Trimming at V came to 7 bases and at J to 14 bases, leaving 11 bases not matched to a gene. Study-wide findings and caveats: Among AZD1222 vaccinees, only 5 or 6 were seropositive at baseline.

Libraries were prepared by immunoSEQ multiplex PCR; TCRdb keeps only in-frame clonotypes and omits some of them. Altogether some 130,000 clones are present, 80% to 90% being singletons, with the ten largest covering around 8%. In its sample, this clone was seen a few times. The antigen remains undetermined. The TCR originated in an adult in good health. The rearrangement links TRBV27 to TRBJ1-1; 9 bases fit TRBD1. Sequenced here: peripheral blood, sampled on day 0 of AZD1222 vaccination. The CDR3 sequence is CASTRDRVSLFF. In DNA form, the CDR3 reads TGTGCCAGCACGCGGGACAGGGTGAGTTTGTTCTTT.